This T cell receptor beta chain was identified in a study of blood T cell repertoires in COVID-19 (dated by TCRdb to 2018 to 2020). About the investigation overall: The collaborator samples originated in the United States, Italy and Spain and spanned the acute and convalescent phases of COVID-19. The prospective study material was composed of cDNA or gDNA derived from T cells, B-cell-depleted T cells, or PBMCs. The dataset comprised deeply sampled blood TCRbeta repertoires from subjects exposed to, actively infected with, or recovered from COVID-19. The repertoires were made available in a free public database intended to serve as a resource for research on the immune response to SARS-CoV-2. Samples came from the ongoing ImmuneRACE study (first 160 participants) plus 1,254 subjects from 6 global collaborators. The sample metadata nearly always contained a de-identified subject ID, COVID-19 status, age in years and sex. Where HLA class I and class II types were available, the types were taken from metadata supplied by the sample provider, not from assay-based typing.

TCRbeta CDR3 regions were amplified from genomic DNA using the immunoSEQ Assay, a bias-controlled multiplex PCR. The study's own analysis went as follows. The number of nucleated cells in each sample was estimated by amplification of reference gene primers within the assay. Sequence reads were collapsed and filtered to measure the absolute abundance of every unique TCRbeta CDR3 rearrangement. For each sample, productive Simpson clonality was calculated by taking the square root of Simpson's diversity index across productive rearrangements. TCRdb retrieved this table from immuneACCESS and kept in-frame rearrangements only. Not all clones are present; in checked studies, unresolved V genes account for under half, and no reason is known for the remainder. The V and J calls and clone size come from that table; D and trimming were worked out from the DNA. For this sample the table gives 200,000 to 300,000 clones, of which 88% were detected only once. The ten largest clones capture more than 0.55% of the sample.

According to the germline V gene (reference sequence), CDR1 reads GTSNPN and CDR2 reads SVGIG. The CDR3, from cysteine to phenylalanine, totals 14 residues. The sequence is cut down to CDR3 DNA, 42 bases in frame from base 1. Trimming takes 4 bases from V and 8 bases from J, and the germline ends sit 20 bases apart. Beyond this particular receptor, the publication reports: The amount of clinical and demographic metadata varied by source and participant and was provided uncurated.

As concerns this clone: It lacks a known antigen. Base qualities were left out, and no much larger clone turns up one base away.

Whole blood was collected in K2EDTA tubes by collaborating institutions according to the institutions' own protocols. Collaborator samples were shipped for TCRbeta analysis as frozen whole blood, isolated PBMCs, or DNA extracted from either sample type. Recombination connected TRBV30 to TRBJ1-2; no D gene can be assigned with confidence. The sequence was collected from a human donor in a cohort sampled during active COVID-19. Material for sequencing was peripheral blood. The nucleotide sequence is TGTGCCTGGAACGCCGTGGATCAATCGGGGGGCTACACCTTC. This translates into CAWNAVDQSGGYTF.